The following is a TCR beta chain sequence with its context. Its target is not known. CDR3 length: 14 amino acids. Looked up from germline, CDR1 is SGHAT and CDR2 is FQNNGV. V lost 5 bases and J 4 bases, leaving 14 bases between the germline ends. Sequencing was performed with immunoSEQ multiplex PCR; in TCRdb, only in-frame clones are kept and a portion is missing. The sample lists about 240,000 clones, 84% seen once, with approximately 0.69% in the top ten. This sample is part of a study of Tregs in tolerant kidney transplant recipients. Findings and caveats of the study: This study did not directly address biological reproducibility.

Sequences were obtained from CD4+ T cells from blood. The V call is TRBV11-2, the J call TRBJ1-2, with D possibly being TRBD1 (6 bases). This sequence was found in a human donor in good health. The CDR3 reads CASSPGGAPYGYTF. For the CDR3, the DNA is TGTGCCAGCAGCCCCGGGGGGGCTCCCTATGGCTACACCTTC.